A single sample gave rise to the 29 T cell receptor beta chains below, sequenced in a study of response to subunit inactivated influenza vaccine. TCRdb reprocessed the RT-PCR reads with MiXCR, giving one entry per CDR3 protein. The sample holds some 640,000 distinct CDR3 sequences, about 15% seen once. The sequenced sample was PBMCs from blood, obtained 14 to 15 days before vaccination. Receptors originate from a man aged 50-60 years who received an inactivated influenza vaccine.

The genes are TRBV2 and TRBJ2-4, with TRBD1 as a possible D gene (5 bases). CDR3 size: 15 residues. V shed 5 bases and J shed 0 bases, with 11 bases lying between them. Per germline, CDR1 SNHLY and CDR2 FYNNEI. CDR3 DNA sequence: TGTGCCAGCAGTTCCAGGGTAGTAGCCAAAAACATTCAGTACTTC. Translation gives CASSSRVVAKNIQYF.

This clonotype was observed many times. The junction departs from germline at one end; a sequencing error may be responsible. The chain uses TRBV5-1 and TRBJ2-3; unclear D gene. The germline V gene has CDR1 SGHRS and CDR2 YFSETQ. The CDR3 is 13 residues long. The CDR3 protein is CASSLGSPDAQYF. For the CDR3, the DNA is TGCGCCAGCAGTCTTGGATCCCCAGATGCGCAGTATTTT.

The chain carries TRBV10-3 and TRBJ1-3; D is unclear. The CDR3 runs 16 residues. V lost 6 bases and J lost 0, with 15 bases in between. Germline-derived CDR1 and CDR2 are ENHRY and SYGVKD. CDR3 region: CAISRTVLCSGNTIYF. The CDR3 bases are TGTGCCATCAGCCGAACGGTCCTGTGCTCTGGAAACACCATATATTTT.

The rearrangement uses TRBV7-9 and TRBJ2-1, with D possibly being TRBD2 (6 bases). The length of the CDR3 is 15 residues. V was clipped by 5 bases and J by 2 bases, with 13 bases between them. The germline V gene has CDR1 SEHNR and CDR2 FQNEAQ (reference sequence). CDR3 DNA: TGTGCCAGCAGCAGTCTTAGCGGAGCCTACAATGAGCAGTTCTTC. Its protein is CASSSLSGAYNEQFF.

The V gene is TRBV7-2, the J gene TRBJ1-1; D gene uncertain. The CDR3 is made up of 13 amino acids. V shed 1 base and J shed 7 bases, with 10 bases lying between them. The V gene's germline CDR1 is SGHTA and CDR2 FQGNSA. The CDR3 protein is CASSLGERNEAFF. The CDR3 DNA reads TGTGCCAGCAGCTTAGGGGAGCGCAATGAAGCTTTCTTT.

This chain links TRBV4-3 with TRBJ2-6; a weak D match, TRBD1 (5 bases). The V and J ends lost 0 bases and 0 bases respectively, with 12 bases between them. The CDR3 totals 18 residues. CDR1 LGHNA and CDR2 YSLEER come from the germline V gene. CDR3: CASSQDLKGSSGANVLTF. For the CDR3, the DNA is TGCGCCAGCAGCCAAGATTTAAAGGGGTCCTCTGGGGCCAACGTCCTGACTTTC.

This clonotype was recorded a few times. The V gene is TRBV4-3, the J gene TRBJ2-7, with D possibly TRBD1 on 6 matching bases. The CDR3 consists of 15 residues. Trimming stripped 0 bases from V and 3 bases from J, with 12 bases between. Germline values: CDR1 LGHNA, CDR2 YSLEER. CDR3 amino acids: CASSQDYQGHYEQYF. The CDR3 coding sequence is TGCGCCAGCAGCCAAGATTATCAGGGGCACTACGAGCAGTACTTC.

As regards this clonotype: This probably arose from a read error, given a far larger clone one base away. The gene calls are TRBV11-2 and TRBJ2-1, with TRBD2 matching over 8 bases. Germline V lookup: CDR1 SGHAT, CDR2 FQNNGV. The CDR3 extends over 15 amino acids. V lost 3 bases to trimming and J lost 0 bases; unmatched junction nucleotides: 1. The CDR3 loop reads CASSFTSGSYNEQFF. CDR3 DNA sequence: TGTGCCAGCAGCTTTACTAGCGGCTCCTACAATGAGCAGTTCTTC.

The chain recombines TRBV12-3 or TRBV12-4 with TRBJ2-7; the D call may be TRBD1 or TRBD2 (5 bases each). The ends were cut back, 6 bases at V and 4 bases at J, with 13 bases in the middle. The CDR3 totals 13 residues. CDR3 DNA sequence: TGTGCCAGCAGGGGGGACCGCTCATACGAGCAGTACTTC. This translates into CASRGDRSYEQYF.

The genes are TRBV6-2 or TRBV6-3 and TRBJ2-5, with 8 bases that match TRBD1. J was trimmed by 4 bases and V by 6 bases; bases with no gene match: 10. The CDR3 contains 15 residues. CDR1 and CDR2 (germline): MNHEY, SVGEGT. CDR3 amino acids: CASRIFGRGLETQYF. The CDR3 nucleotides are TGTGCCAGCAGAATATTCGGCAGGGGGCTAGAGACCCAGTACTTC.

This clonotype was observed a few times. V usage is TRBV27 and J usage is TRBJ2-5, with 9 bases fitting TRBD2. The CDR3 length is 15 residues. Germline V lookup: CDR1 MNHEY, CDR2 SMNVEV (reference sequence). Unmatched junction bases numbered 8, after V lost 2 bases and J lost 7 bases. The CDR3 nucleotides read TGTGCCAGCAGTTTAGTAGCGGGAGTGGAGGGGACCCAGTACTTC. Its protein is CASSLVAGVEGTQYF.

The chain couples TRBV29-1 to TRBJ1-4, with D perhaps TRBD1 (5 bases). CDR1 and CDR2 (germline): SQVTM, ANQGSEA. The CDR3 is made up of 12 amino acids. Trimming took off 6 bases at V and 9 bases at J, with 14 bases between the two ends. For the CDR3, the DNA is TGCAGCGTGGCAGGGCGGGCGCAAAAACTGTTTTTT. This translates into CSVAGRAQKLFF. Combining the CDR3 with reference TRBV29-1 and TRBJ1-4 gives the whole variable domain SAVISQKPSRDICQRGTSLTIQCQVDSQVTMMFWYRQQPGQSLTLIATANQGSEATYESGFVIDKFPISRPNLTFSTLTVSNMSPEDSSIYLCSVAGRAQKLFFGSGTQLSVL.

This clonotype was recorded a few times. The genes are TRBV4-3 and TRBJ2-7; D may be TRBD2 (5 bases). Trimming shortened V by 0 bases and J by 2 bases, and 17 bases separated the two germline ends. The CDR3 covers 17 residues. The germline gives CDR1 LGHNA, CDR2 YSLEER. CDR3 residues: CASSQDPIIQRPYEQYF. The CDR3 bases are TGCGCCAGCAGCCAAGATCCGATAATCCAGCGGCCCTACGAGCAGTACTTC.

The CDR3 region is CASSLMGVIGYNEQFF. CDR3 coding DNA: TGCGCCAGCAGCTTGATGGGGGTCATAGGGTACAATGAGCAGTTCTTC. The V call is TRBV5-1, the J call TRBJ2-1; D assignment may be TRBD1 or TRBD2 (5 bases each). Per the germline V gene, CDR1 is SGHRS and CDR2 is YFSETQ. Trimming shortened V by 1 base and J by 4 bases, and 15 bases separated the two germline ends. The CDR3 runs to 16 residues.

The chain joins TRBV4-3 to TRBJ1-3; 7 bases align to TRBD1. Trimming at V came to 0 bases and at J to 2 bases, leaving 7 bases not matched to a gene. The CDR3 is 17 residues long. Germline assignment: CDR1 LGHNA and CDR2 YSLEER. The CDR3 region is CASSQEAGGVAGNTIYF. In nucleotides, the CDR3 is TGCGCCAGCAGCCAAGAAGCAGGGGGAGTCGCTGGAAACACCATATATTTT.

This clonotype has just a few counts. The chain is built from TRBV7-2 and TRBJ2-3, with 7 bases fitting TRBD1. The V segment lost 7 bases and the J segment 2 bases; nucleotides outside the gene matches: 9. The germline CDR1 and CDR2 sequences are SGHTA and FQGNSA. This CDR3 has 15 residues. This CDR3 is CASTPGQLVTDTQYF. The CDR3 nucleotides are TGTGCCAGCACCCCGGGACAGCTAGTCACAGATACGCAGTATTTT.

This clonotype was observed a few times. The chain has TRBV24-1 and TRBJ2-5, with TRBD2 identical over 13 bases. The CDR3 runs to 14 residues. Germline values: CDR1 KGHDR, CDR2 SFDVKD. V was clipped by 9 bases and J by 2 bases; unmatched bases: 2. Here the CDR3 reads CATGLAGAQETQYF. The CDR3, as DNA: TGTGCCACCGGACTAGCGGGAGCTCAAGAGACCCAGTACTTC.

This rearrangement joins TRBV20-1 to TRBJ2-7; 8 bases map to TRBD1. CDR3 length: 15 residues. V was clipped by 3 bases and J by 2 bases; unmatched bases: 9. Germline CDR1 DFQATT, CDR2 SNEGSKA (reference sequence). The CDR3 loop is CSARDLDRAPYEQYF. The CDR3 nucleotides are TGCAGTGCTAGGGATCTGGACAGGGCACCCTACGAGCAGTACTTC.

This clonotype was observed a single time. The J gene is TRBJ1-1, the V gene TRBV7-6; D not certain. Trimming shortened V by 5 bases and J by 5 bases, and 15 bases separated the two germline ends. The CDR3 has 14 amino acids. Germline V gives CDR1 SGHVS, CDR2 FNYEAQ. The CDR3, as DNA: TGTGCCAGCAGCCTACAGACCCAAGGGACTGAAGCTTTCTTT. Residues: CASSLQTQGTEAFF. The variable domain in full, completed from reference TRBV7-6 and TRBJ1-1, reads GAGVSQSPRYKVTKRGQDVALRCDPISGHVSLYWYRQALGQGPEFLTYFNYEAQQDKSGLPNDRFSAERPEGSISTLTIQRTEQRDSAMYRCASSLQTQGTEAFFGQGTRLTVV.

The CDR3 region is CSVQGGSSDEQYF. The CDR3 nucleotides are TGCAGCGTTCAAGGGGGTAGTTCCGACGAGCAGTACTTC. This chain uses TRBV29-1 with TRBJ2-7, with D possibly TRBD1 on 6 matching bases. The V end lost 5 bases, the J end lost 5 bases, and 16 bases lay between the germline ends. Germline V lookup: CDR1 SQVTM, CDR2 ANQGSEA. The length of the CDR3 is 13 residues.

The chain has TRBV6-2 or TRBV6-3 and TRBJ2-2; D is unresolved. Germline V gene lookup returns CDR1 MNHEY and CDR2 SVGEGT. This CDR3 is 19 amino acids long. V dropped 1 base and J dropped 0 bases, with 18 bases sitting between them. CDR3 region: CASSYYPFAGFANTGELFF. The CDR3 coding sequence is TGTGCCAGCAGTTACTATCCGTTCGCCGGGTTCGCGAACACCGGGGAGCTGTTTTTT.

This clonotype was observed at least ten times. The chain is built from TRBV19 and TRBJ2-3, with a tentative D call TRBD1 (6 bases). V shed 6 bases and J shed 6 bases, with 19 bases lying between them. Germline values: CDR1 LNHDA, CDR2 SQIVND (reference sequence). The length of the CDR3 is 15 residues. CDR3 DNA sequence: TGTGCCAGTAGGAGTACAGGGAAAAGCCTCGATACGCAGTATTTT. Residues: CASRSTGKSLDTQYF. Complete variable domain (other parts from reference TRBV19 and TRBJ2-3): DGGITQSPKYLFRKEGQNVTLSCEQNLNHDAMYWYRQDPGQGLRLIYYSQIVNDFQKGDIAEGYSVSREKKESFPLTVTSAQKNPTAFYLCASRSTGKSLDTQYFGPGTRLTVL.

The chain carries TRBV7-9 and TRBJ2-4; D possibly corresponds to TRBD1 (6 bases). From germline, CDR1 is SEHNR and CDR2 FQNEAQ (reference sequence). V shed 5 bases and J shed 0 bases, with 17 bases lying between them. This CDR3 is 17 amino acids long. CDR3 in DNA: TGTGCCAGCAGCCCCCATTGGACAGACCGAGCCAAAAACATTCAGTACTTC. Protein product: CASSPHWTDRAKNIQYF. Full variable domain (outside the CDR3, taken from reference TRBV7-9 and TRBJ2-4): DTGVSQNPRHKITKRGQNVTFRCDPISEHNRLYWYRQTLGQGPEFLTYFQNEAQLEKSRLLSDRFSAERPKGSFSTLEIQRTEQGDSAMYLCASSPHWTDRAKNIQYFGAGTRLSVL.

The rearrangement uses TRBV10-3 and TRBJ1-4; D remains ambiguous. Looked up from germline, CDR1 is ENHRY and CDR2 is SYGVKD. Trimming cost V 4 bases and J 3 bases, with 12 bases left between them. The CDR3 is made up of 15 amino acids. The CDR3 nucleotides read TGTGCCATCAGTGCCGCCCCGCCGGCTAATGAAAAACTGTTTTTT. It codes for CAISAAPPANEKLFF.

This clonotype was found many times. CDR3 region: CASSLPRSAQETQYF. CDR3 nucleotide sequence: TGTGCCAGCAGTTTACCCCGTTCAGCTCAAGAGACCCAGTACTTC. The genes are TRBV6-2 or TRBV6-3 and TRBJ2-5; unclear D gene. V was shortened by 4 bases and J by 2 bases, with 14 bases between the two germline ends. Germline lookup yields CDR1 MNHEY and CDR2 SVGEGT. This CDR3 region has 15 residues.

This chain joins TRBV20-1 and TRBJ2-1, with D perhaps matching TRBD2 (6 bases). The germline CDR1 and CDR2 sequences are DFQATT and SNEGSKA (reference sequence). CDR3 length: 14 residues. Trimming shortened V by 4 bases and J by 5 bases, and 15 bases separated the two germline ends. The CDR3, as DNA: TGCAGTGCTATTTCGGCTAGCGCCGACAATGAGCAGTTCTTC. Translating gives CSAISASADNEQFF.

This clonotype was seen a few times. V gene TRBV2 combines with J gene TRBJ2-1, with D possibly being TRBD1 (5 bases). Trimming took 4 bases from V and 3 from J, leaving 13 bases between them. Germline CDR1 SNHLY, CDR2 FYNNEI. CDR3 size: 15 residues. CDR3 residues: CASSVQGRYYNEQFF. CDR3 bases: TGTGCCAGCAGTGTCCAGGGCAGGTACTACAATGAGCAGTTCTTC. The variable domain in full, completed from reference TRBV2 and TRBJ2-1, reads EPEVTQTPSHQVTQMGQEVILRCVPISNHLYFYWYRQILGQKVEFLVSFYNNEISEKSEIFDDQFSVERPDGSNFTLKIRSTKLEDSAMYFCASSVQGRYYNEQFFGPGTRLTVL.

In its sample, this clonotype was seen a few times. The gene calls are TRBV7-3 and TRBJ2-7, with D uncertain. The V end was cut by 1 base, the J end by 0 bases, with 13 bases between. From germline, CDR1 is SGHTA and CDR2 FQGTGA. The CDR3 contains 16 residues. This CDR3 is CASSLNGRSDSYEQYF. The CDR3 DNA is TGTGCCAGCAGCTTAAACGGCAGGTCAGACTCCTACGAGCAGTACTTC.

In DNA form, the CDR3 reads TGCAGTGCTAGTGTTTTGCGTCATGAGCAGTTCTTC. This encodes CSASVLRHEQFF. The V and J genes are TRBV20-1 and TRBJ2-1, with D unresolved. This CDR3 is 12 amino acids long. V gave up 3 bases and J gave up 8 bases, with 11 bases separating them. Germline assignment: CDR1 DFQATT and CDR2 SNEGSKA (reference sequence).